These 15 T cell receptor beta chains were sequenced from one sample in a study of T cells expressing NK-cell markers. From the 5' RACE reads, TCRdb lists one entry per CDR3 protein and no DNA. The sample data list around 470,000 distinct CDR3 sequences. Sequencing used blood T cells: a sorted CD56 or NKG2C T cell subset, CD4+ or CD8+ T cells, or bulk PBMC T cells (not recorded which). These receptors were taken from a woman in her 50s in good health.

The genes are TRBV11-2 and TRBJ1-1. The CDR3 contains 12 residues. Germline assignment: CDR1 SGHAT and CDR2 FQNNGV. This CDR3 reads CASSLGDTEAFF.

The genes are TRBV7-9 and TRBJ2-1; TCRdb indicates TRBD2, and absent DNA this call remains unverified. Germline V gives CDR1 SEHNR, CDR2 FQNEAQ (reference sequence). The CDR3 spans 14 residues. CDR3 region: CASSFSLLGLEQFF.

CDR3 protein: CASRTVKTYNEQFF. This sequence joins TRBV11-2 and TRBJ2-1; absent DNA, TCRdb's TRBD1 call cannot be checked. This CDR3 has 14 amino acids. CDR1 is SGHAT, CDR2 FQNNGV, per germline.

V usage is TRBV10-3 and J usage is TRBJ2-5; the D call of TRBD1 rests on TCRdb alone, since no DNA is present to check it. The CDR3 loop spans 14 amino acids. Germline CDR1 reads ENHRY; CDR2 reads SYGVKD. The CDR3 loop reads CAISAGQGAMTQYF.

The CDR3 region is CASSIGVRSYEQYF. V and J are TRBV19 and TRBJ2-7. The CDR3 has 14 residues. Germline CDR1 reads LNHDA; CDR2 reads SQIVND (reference sequence).

CDR3 sequence: CASNGAGLPNEKLFF. The chain combines TRBV19 with TRBJ1-4; TCRdb names TRBD1, which stays unverified in the absence of DNA. Germline V gene sequence: CDR1 LNHDA, CDR2 SQIVND (reference sequence). This CDR3 has 15 residues.

CDR3: CATSDPPGQGAPSGANVLTF. V gene TRBV24-1 combines with J gene TRBJ2-6; without DNA, the TCRdb call of TRBD1 cannot be checked. Germline assignment: CDR1 KGHDR and CDR2 SFDVKD. This CDR3 has 20 residues.

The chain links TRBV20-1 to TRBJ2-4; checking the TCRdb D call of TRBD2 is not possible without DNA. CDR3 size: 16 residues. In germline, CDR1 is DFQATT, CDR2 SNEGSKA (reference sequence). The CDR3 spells CSARDREGWAKNIQYF.

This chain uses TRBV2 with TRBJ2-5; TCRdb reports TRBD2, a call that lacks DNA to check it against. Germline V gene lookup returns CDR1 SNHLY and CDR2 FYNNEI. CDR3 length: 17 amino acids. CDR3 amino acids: CASSDRVGGGPRETQYF.

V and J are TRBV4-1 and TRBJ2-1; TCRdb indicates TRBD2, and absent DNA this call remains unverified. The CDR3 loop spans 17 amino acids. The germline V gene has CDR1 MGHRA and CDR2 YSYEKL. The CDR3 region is CASSQGRRLAGVSEQFF.

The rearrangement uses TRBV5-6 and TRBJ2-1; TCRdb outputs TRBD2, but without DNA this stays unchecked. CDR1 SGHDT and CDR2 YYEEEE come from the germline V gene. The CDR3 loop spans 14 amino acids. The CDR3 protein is CASSGLAAYNEQFF.

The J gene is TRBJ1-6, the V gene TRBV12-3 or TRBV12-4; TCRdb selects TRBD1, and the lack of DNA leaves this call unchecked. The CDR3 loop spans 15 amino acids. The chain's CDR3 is CASSRQGGRHSPLHF.

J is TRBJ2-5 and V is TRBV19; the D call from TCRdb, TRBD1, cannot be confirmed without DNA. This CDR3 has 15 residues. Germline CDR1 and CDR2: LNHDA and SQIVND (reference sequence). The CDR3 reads CASGGGTGVAETQYF.

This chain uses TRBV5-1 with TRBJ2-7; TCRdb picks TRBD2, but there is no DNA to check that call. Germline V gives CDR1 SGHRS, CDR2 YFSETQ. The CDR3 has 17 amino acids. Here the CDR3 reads CASSLEVLAGGHDEQYF.

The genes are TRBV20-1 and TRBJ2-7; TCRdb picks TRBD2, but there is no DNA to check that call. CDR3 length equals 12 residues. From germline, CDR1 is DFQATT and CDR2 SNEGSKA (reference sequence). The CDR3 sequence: CSASRTSDEQYF.